These 14 T cell receptor beta chains share one sample of origin, sequenced in a study of blood T cell repertoires in COVID-19. The repertoire was sequenced with immunoSEQ multiplex PCR; TCRdb's copy has only in-frame clones and lacks some. The sample consists of 300,000 or so clones, 70% to 90% of them appearing once. Material for sequencing was peripheral blood. These receptors were obtained from a man aged 18 to 35 who had recovered from COVID-19.

This clone has only one observation. The V gene is TRBV5-6, the J gene TRBJ2-1; 8 nucleotides match TRBD1. The J segment lost 2 bases and the V segment lost 4 bases, leaving 5 bases of the junction unmatched. CDR1 SGHDT and CDR2 YYEEEE come from the germline V gene. This CDR3 contains 15 residues. This chain's CDR3 is CASSLETGAYNEQFF. For the CDR3, the DNA is TGTGCCAGCAGCCTGGAGACAGGGGCCTACAATGAGCAGTTCTTC.

V is TRBV11-2 and J is TRBJ2-3; weak D call: TRBD2 (5 bases). The CDR3 extends over 15 amino acids. The V end was cut by 8 bases, the J end by 1 base, with 16 bases between. The germline gives CDR1 SGHAT, CDR2 FQNNGV. CDR3: CASPGLHRGTDTQYF. In DNA, the CDR3 is TGTGCCAGCCCCGGACTCCACCGCGGCACAGATACGCAGTATTTT.

The chain is built from TRBV5-1 and TRBJ1-1; 10 bases are shared with TRBD1. Trimming took 3 bases from V and 4 from J; bases not matched to a gene: 3. The CDR3 is 14 residues long. Germline V gene lookup returns CDR1 SGHRS and CDR2 YFSETQ. In nucleotides, the CDR3 is TGCGCCAGCAGCTCCGGACAGGGGGTCACTGAAGCTTTCTTT. Translating it yields CASSSGQGVTEAFF. The full variable domain, in which reference TRBV5-1 and TRBJ1-1 provide the parts outside the CDR3, is KAGVTQTPRYLIKTRGQQVTLSCSPISGHRSVSWYQQTPGQGLQFLFEYFSETQRNKGNFPGRFSGRQFSNSRSEMNVSTLELGDSALYLCASSSGQGVTEAFFGQGTRLTVV.

As regards this clone: Mismatch with germline at one junction end may stem from a read error. The chain recombines TRBV7-7 with TRBJ2-1; 11 nucleotides agree with TRBD2. In germline, CDR1 is SSHAT, CDR2 FNYEAQ (reference sequence). The CDR3 loop spans 15 amino acids. The CDR3 is CASSAVAGGPNEQFF. In DNA, the CDR3 is TGTGCTAGCAGCGCGGTAGCGGGGGGGCCAAATGAGCAGTTCTTC. Combining the CDR3 with reference TRBV7-7 and TRBJ2-1 gives the whole variable domain GAGVSQSPRYKVTKRGQDVTLRCDPISSHATLYWYQQALGQGPEFLTYFNYEAQPDKSGLPSDRFSAERPEGSISTLTIQRTEQRDSAMYRCASSAVAGGPNEQFFGPGTRLTVL.

The rearrangement uses TRBV5-1 and TRBJ2-1, with 10 nucleotides matching TRBD1. With 0 bases clipped from V and 2 bases from J, the junction kept 2 bases outside the gene matches. This CDR3 region has 16 residues. Germline V CDR1 and CDR2: SGHRS, YFSETQ. The CDR3 spells CASSLGGTGAYNEQFF. The CDR3 bases are TGCGCCAGCAGCTTGGGCGGGACAGGGGCCTACAATGAGCAGTTCTTC.

The chain carries TRBV30 and TRBJ2-7; 8 bases are a match to TRBD1. The V gene's germline CDR1 is GTSNPN and CDR2 SVGIG (reference sequence). The CDR3 extends over 13 amino acids. Trimming removed 1 base from V and 5 bases from J; junction bases left unmatched: 4. The CDR3 nucleotides are TGTGCCTGGAGTGCAGGGGGCCCAAACGAGCAGTACTTC. It codes for CAWSAGGPNEQYF.

V is TRBV5-1 and J is TRBJ2-7; TRBD1 agrees at 8 bases. The CDR3 loop spans 13 amino acids. Trimming removed 3 bases from V and 7 bases from J; junction bases left unmatched: 6. Germline V gene lookup returns CDR1 SGHRS and CDR2 YFSETQ. The CDR3 nucleotides read TGCGCCAGCAGCTGGACAGGGATGGGGGAGCAGTACTTC. Protein product: CASSWTGMGEQYF.

V usage is TRBV19 and J usage is TRBJ2-5; D remains ambiguous. The length of the CDR3 is 14 residues. Germline V gene sequence: CDR1 LNHDA, CDR2 SQIVND (reference sequence). V lost 0 bases and J lost 4, with 9 bases in between. CDR3 in DNA: TGTGCCAGTAGTATAGATCGTGGCGGAGAGACCCAGTACTTC. Translated, it gives CASSIDRGGETQYF.

This clone was found a few times. The V and J genes are TRBV29-1 and TRBJ2-1; D is unresolved. Germline CDR1 reads SQVTM; CDR2 reads ANQGSEA. The CDR3 is 13 amino acids. V lost 0 bases, J lost 6 bases, and 9 bases lay in between. CDR3 in DNA: TGCAGCGTTGAAGATGGGCATCGCAATGAGCAGTTCTTC. This codes for CSVEDGHRNEQFF.

The chain couples TRBV7-2 to TRBJ1-3; D might be TRBD1 (5 bases). The CDR3 spans 15 residues. The V gene lost 6 bases and the J gene lost 3 bases, with 15 bases spanning the gap. CDR1 and CDR2 (germline): SGHTA, FQGNSA. The CDR3 DNA reads as TGTGCCAGCAGGCCAAGGGGTCTGGGTGGAAACACCATATATTTT. Its protein product is CASRPRGLGGNTIYF.

The chain links TRBV4-2 to TRBJ1-1; 7 nucleotides line up with TRBD1. The CDR3 extends over 15 amino acids. Looked up from germline, CDR1 is LGHNA and CDR2 is YNFKEQ. Trimming removed 4 bases from V and 0 bases from J; junction bases left unmatched: 5. The CDR3 DNA reads TGTGCCAGCAGCCTACCGGGACAGATGAACACTGAAGCTTTCTTT. Translation: CASSLPGQMNTEAFF.

The chain joins TRBV7-6 to TRBJ2-2; D is perhaps TRBD1 (6 bases). The CDR3 has 16 amino acids. Germline-derived CDR1 and CDR2 are SGHVS and FNYEAQ. Trimming removed 1 base from V and 5 bases from J, with 14 bases in between. The chain's CDR3 is CASSLVGQGRTGELFF. CDR3 in DNA: TGTGCCAGCAGCTTAGTAGGGCAGGGGAGAACCGGGGAGCTGTTTTTT. The full variable domain, completed using reference TRBV7-6 and TRBJ2-2, is GAGVSQSPRYKVTKRGQDVALRCDPISGHVSLYWYRQALGQGPEFLTYFNYEAQQDKSGLPNDRFSAERPEGSISTLTIQRTEQRDSAMYRCASSLVGQGRTGELFFGEGSRLTVL.

The chain joins TRBV27 to TRBJ2-7, with a weak D call TRBD2 (6 bases). CDR3 length: 15 amino acids. The ends were cut back, 0 bases at V and 3 bases at J, with 12 bases in the middle. In germline, CDR1 is MNHEY, CDR2 SMNVEV (reference sequence). The CDR3 bases are TGTGCCAGCAGTTTATCAACGGGGGAGATCTACGAGCAGTACTTC. Amino acids: CASSLSTGEIYEQYF.

The genes are TRBV29-1 and TRBJ2-3; 13 positions agree with TRBD2. There are 18 residues in the CDR3. The germline gives CDR1 SQVTM, CDR2 ANQGSEA. V lost 3 bases, J lost 5 bases, and 14 bases stayed unmatched. The CDR3 here is CSVEGTTSGRASGDTQYF. As DNA, the CDR3 is TGCAGCGTTGAGGGCACTACTAGCGGGAGGGCGAGTGGAGATACGCAGTATTTT.